This is a list of T cell receptor beta chains from one sample in a study of T cells in Graves' hyperthyroidism and ophthalmopathy. One entry per CDR3 protein, called by TCRdb with MiXCR from the multiplex PCR reads. This table has 350,000 to 450,000 distinct CDR3 sequences, 11% to 15% appearing once. Sequencing used blood. The receptors originated from a man aged 50 to 60 with Graves' ophthalmopathy. The CDR3 runs from the conserved cysteine through the conserved F or W. The order of the fields is J gene, clone size, D gene, V gene, CDR3 protein, CDR3 DNA. D genes are given only for firm matches. A row's size may be missing; if present it is once, few, many or a size class.

>TRBJ2-5|many|TRBD2|TRBV20-1
CSATNPGHRTSGSWETQYF
TGCAGTGCCACTAATCCGGGACACAGGACTAGCGGGAGTTGGGAGACCCAGTACTTC
>TRBJ2-1|few|TRBD2|TRBV7-8
CASSQKGLAGGYEQFF
TGTGCCAGCAGCCAGAAGGGGCTAGCGGGAGGATATGAGCAGTTCTTC
>TRBJ2-5|few|-|TRBV7-8
CASSLDPGRGLETQYF
TGTGCCAGCAGCTTAGACCCCGGCCGAGGCCTGGAGACCCAGTACTTC
>TRBJ2-3|-|TRBD1|TRBV7-9
CASSPEGRQGPTDTQYF
TGTGCCAGCAGCCCTGAGGGCAGACAGGGACCCACAGATACGCAGTATTTT
>TRBJ2-5|many|-|TRBV4-1
CASSRHEKAETQYF
TGCGCCAGCAGCCGACATGAGAAGGCCGAGACCCAGTACTTC
>TRBJ2-7|many|TRBD1|TRBV20-1
CSADTGQGSYEQYF
TGCAGTGCTGATACGGGACAGGGTTCCTACGAGCAGTACTTC
>TRBJ1-5|many|TRBD1|TRBV5-5
CASSPGTGVWQPQHF
TGTGCCAGCAGCCCCGGGACAGGGGTTTGGCAGCCCCAGCATTTT
>TRBJ2-3|-|-|TRBV25-1
CASSEQAVTDTQYF
TGTGCCAGCAGTGAACAGGCAGTTACAGATACGCAGTATTTT
>TRBJ2-3|many|-|TRBV3-1
CASSVRATDTQYF
TGTGCCAGCAGCGTGCGGGCCACAGATACGCAGTATTTT
>TRBJ2-3|many|-|TRBV10-3
CAISESPAWTEGTDTQYF
TGTGCCATCAGTGAGTCCCCTGCCTGGACCGAAGGCACAGATACGCAGTATTTT
>TRBJ1-5|many|-|TRBV7-9
CASALGAGMAEPQHF
TGTGCCAGCGCCCTTGGTGCGGGGATGGCGGAGCCCCAGCATTTT
>TRBJ1-2|-|-|TRBV29-1
CSVDGNYDYTF
TGCAGCGTCGACGGTAACTATGACTACACCTTC
>TRBJ1-5|many|TRBD1|TRBV12-5
CASAPDRASPQHF
TGTGCTAGTGCCCCGGACAGGGCATCGCCCCAGCATTTT
>TRBJ1-1|many|-|TRBV5-1
CASSFGPVENLDTEAFF
TGCGCCAGCAGCTTCGGGCCAGTGGAAAACCTGGACACTGAAGCTTTCTTT
>TRBJ1-5|many|TRBD1|TRBV20-1
CSAVPGQGSNQPQHF
TGCAGTGCTGTACCGGGACAGGGAAGCAATCAGCCCCAGCATTTT
>TRBJ2-1|-|-|TRBV15
CATSRAPREGEFF
TGTGCCACCAGCAGGGCCCCCCGTGAGGGGGAGTTCTTC
>TRBJ2-1|-|-|TRBV19
CASSPPGVSSYNEQFF
TGTGCCAGTAGCCCCCCCGGGGTGAGCTCCTACAATGAGCAGTTCTTC
>TRBJ1-1|many|-|TRBV3-1
CASSQARGRLNTEAFF
TGTGCCAGCAGCCAAGCCAGGGGACGATTGAACACTGAAGCTTTCTTT
>TRBJ2-7|-|TRBD1|TRBV7-9
CASSFRTGSGYEQYF
TGTGCCAGCAGCTTTCGGACAGGATCGGGTTACGAGCAGTACTTC
>TRBJ2-1|many|TRBD2|TRBV20-1
CSATQTSGNNEQFF
TGCAGTGCCACGCAGACTAGCGGGAACAATGAGCAGTTCTTC
>TRBJ2-6|-|-|TRBV6-1
CASSRSSGANVLTF
TGTGCCAGCAGTCGCAGCTCTGGGGCCAACGTCCTGACTTTC
>TRBJ2-1|-|TRBD2|TRBV5-1
CASSLVGVVASGSQYNEQFF
TGCGCCAGCAGCTTGGTGGGGGTCGTGGCTAGCGGGAGCCAATACAATGAGCAGTTCTTC
>TRBJ2-2|few|-|TRBV27
CASSSMNTGELFF
TGTGCCAGCAGTTCAATGAACACCGGGGAGCTGTTTTTT
>TRBJ2-5|-|-|TRBV28
CASGAGGQETQYF
TGTGCCAGCGGAGCAGGCGGCCAAGAGACCCAGTACTTC
>TRBJ1-1|many|TRBD1|TRBV29-1
CSVEYRGKDTEAFF
TGCAGCGTTGAGTACAGGGGGAAGGACACTGAAGCTTTCTTT
>TRBJ2-1|-|-|TRBV7-9
CANSPHRDEQFF
TGTGCCAACAGCCCCCACCGGGATGAGCAGTTCTTC
>TRBJ2-2|few|TRBD2|TRBV12-3/TRBV12-4
CASSMATSGNTGELFF
TGTGCCAGCAGCATGGCGACTAGCGGGAACACCGGGGAGCTGTTTTTT
>TRBJ2-7|-|-|TRBV28
CATRGAPSGSSSYEQYF
TGTGCCACCCGGGGCGCCCCATCCGGGTCCTCCTCCTACGAGCAGTACTTC
>TRBJ1-6|few|TRBD1|TRBV6-6
CASSYGTGDFNSPLHF
TGTGCCAGCAGTTACGGGACAGGGGATTTCAATTCACCCCTCCACTTT
>TRBJ2-3|many|-|TRBV11-2
CASSASGRDTQYF
TGTGCCAGCAGCGCCTCGGGGCGGGATACGCAGTATTTT
>TRBJ2-7|many|TRBD2|TRBV30
CAWSVMVASGKYEQYF
TGTGCCTGGAGTGTAATGGTGGCTAGCGGGAAGTACGAGCAGTACTTC
>TRBJ2-7|-|TRBD1|TRBV7-3
CASSPWDSYEQYF
TGTGCCAGCAGCCCATGGGACAGCTACGAGCAGTACTTC
>TRBJ2-3|-|TRBD2|TRBV20-1
CSARHSSGLLGDTQYF
TGCAGTGCTAGACATTCTAGCGGCCTCCTCGGAGATACGCAGTATTTT
>TRBJ2-1|many|-|TRBV13
CASSEATGAPYNEQFF
TGTGCCAGCAGCGAGGCTACGGGAGCCCCCTACAATGAGCAGTTCTTC
>TRBJ2-1|many|-|TRBV20-1
CSARKSSGPSYNEQFF
TGCAGTGCTAGAAAAAGTAGCGGACCCTCCTACAATGAGCAGTTCTTC
>TRBJ2-3|many|-|TRBV29-1
CSTGRDTDTQYF
TGCAGTACCGGGCGGGACACAGATACGCAGTATTTT
>TRBJ2-7|few|TRBD2|TRBV30
CAWRQAGGGEQYF
TGTGCCTGGAGACAAGCGGGAGGTGGAGAGCAGTACTTC
>TRBJ2-1|-|TRBD2|TRBV5-1
CASSWTSGRLPNNEQFF
TGCGCCAGCAGCTGGACTAGCGGGAGACTCCCTAACAATGAGCAGTTCTTC
>TRBJ2-3|many|-|TRBV6-1
CASSPLLGRGSTDTQYF
TGTGCCAGCAGTCCCCTTCTTGGCAGGGGAAGCACAGATACGCAGTATTTT
>TRBJ2-1|-|TRBD2|TRBV13
CASSPGRLAGSNEQFF
TGTGCCAGCAGCCCCGGGAGACTAGCGGGTTCCAATGAGCAGTTCTTC
>TRBJ2-7|many|TRBD1|TRBV11-2
CASSPTGLYEQYF
TGTGCCAGCAGCCCGACAGGGCTGTACGAGCAGTACTTC
>TRBJ2-7|many|TRBD1|TRBV10-3
CAIGGTGGGEQYF
TGTGCCATCGGCGGGACAGGAGGTGGTGAGCAGTACTTC